The next 31 T cell receptor beta chains were all read from a single sample in a study of Graves' ophthalmopathy and Graves' hyperthyroidism. Scientists amplified the TCR beta CDR3 regions from RNA transcripts. A first-round RT-PCR used HTBI primers, followed by a second-round multiplex PCR. In TCRdb, the multiplex PCR reads were re-called with MiXCR into one record per CDR3 protein. The table has about 700,000 distinct CDR3 sequences, approximately 40% seen once. Input material: peripheral blood. These receptors all come from an adult man with Graves' ophthalmopathy.

This clonotype was picked up a small number of times. A much larger clonotype is one base distant, so this may be a read error. The rearrangement links TRBV2 to TRBJ2-7, with D perhaps TRBD2 (7 bases). CDR1 is SNHLY, CDR2 FYNNEI, per germline. Trimming stripped 3 bases from V and 1 base from J, with 16 bases between. The CDR3 has 16 residues. CDR3 in DNA: TGTGCCAGCAGTGAGAGGGGGGGACACCTTTCCTACGAGCAGTACTTC. This gives the protein CASSERGGHLSYEQYF.

The V and J genes are TRBV19 and TRBJ2-2; 9 nucleotides match TRBD1. The V gene's germline CDR1 is LNHDA and CDR2 SQIVND (reference sequence). The length of the CDR3 is 15 residues. V was pared by 3 bases and J by 6 bases, with 5 bases of the junction left unmatched. CDR3 nucleotide sequence: TGTGCCAGTAGTATCGGGACAGGGAGTCCCGGGGAGCTGTTTTTT. It specifies CASSIGTGSPGELFF.

Ten or more counts support this clonotype. The junction departs from germline at one end; a sequencing error may be responsible. The V gene is TRBV10-3, the J gene TRBJ2-7; TRBD1 is a possible D gene (5 bases). Germline CDR1 ENHRY, CDR2 SYGVKD. This CDR3 has 14 amino acids. The CDR3 loop is CASSKPQGSGEQYF. The CDR3, as DNA: TGTGCCAGCAGTAAACCCCAGGGATCGGGCGAGCAGTACTTC.

This clonotype was found many times. Germline and junction disagree at one end, which may indicate a read error. CDR3 sequence (DNA): TGTGCCAGCAGCTTAGCGCGAAGCAATCAGCCCCAGCATTTT. This codes for CASSLARSNQPQHF. The chain uses TRBV12-3 or TRBV12-4 and TRBJ1-5; D unclear. The CDR3 contains 14 residues.

CDR3 in amino acids: CASSLAPVPGYEQYF. CDR3 DNA: TGTGCCAGCAGCTTAGCGCCGGTTCCGGGCTACGAGCAGTACTTC. The rearrangement uses TRBV7-2 and TRBJ2-7; the D is unclear. This CDR3 region has 15 residues. The germline V gene has CDR1 SGHTA and CDR2 FQGNSA. Trimming shortened V by 0 bases and J by 3 bases, and 12 bases separated the two germline ends.

The chain has TRBV5-6 and TRBJ2-7; possibly TRBD1 for D (6 bases). The V end lost 3 bases, the J end lost 2 bases, and 12 bases lay between the germline ends. The CDR3 spans 14 residues. Germline V gene data show CDR1 as SGHDT and CDR2 as YYEEEE. The CDR3 is CASSSTGIAYEQYF. CDR3 DNA sequence: TGTGCCAGCAGCTCCACAGGGATCGCCTACGAGCAGTACTTC. Full variable domain (missing parts from reference TRBV5-6 and TRBJ2-7): DAGVTQSPTHLIKTRGQQVTLRCSPKSGHDTVSWYQQALGQGPQFIFQYYEEEERQRGNFPDRFSGHQFPNYSSELNVNALLLGDSALYLCASSSTGIAYEQYFGPGTRLTVT.

This clonotype came up many times. The chain couples TRBV2 to TRBJ1-4, with D possibly matching TRBD1 (6 bases). V was shortened by 6 bases and J by 8 bases, with 16 bases between the two germline ends. Germline V gene lookup returns CDR1 SNHLY and CDR2 FYNNEI. This CDR3 has 14 residues. CDR3 nucleotide sequence: TGTGCCAGCAGCTACAGGGTGGCTAGGGAAAAACTGTTTTTT. Its protein product is CASSYRVAREKLFF.

This chain uses TRBV4-3 with TRBJ1-5; 7 positions match TRBD1. J was trimmed by 9 bases and V by 0 bases; bases with no gene match: 11. In germline, CDR1 is LGHNA, CDR2 YSLEER. There are 16 residues in the CDR3. Written as DNA, the CDR3 is TGCGCCAGCAGCCAAGATCTTGGGACAGAATATCGGCCCCAGCATTTT. Protein product: CASSQDLGTEYRPQHF.

Notes on this clonotype: One base away lies a much larger clone, so this may be a sequencing read error. The chain couples TRBV5-5 to TRBJ2-5; 7 positions agree with TRBD2. The germline CDR1 and CDR2 sequences are SGHKS and YYEKEE (reference sequence). The CDR3 runs 13 residues. CDR3 DNA: TGTGCCAGCAGCTTGAGTCTGCGGGAGACCCAGCACTTC. Protein product: CASSLSLRETQHF. Based on the CDR3 plus reference TRBV5-5 and TRBJ2-5, the full variable domain is DAGVTQSPTHLIKTRGQQVTLRCSPISGHKSVSWYQQVLGQGPQFIFQYYEKEERGRGNFPDRFSARQFPNYSSELNVNALLLGDSALYLCASSLSLRETQHFGPGTRLLVL.

The V gene is TRBV19, the J gene TRBJ2-3, with D possibly being TRBD2 (5 bases). V lost 7 bases and J lost 5, with 16 bases in between. The V gene's germline CDR1 is LNHDA and CDR2 SQIVND (reference sequence). CDR3 length equals 14 residues. The CDR3 region has the DNA TGTGCCAGTAAGCCTCCCGGGATCATAGATACGCAGTATTTT. Residues: CASKPPGIIDTQYF.

In this sample, this clonotype turned up a few times. The gene calls are TRBV20-1 and TRBJ2-6; unclear D gene. Trimming removed 2 bases from V and 2 bases from J, with 7 bases in between. The CDR3 runs 14 residues. Germline CDR1 and CDR2: DFQATT and SNEGSKA (reference sequence). This CDR3 is CSARTDAGANVLTF. DNA for the CDR3: TGCAGTGCTAGAACAGACGCTGGGGCCAACGTCCTGACTTTC.

This rearrangement joins TRBV29-1 to TRBJ2-5, with D possibly TRBD1 on 6 matching bases. Germline CDR1 reads SQVTM; CDR2 reads ANQGSEA. This CDR3 has 13 residues. The CDR3 sequence is CSSGWTDQETQYF. The CDR3 DNA is TGCAGTTCTGGGTGGACAGACCAAGAGACCCAGTACTTC.

Turning to this clonotype: A much larger clone lies a single base off, so this may be a read error. The V and J genes are TRBV9 and TRBJ2-7, with D perhaps TRBD1 or TRBD2 (5 bases each). V shed 0 bases and J shed 5 bases, with 6 bases lying between them. The CDR3 loop spans 12 amino acids. Germline values: CDR1 SGDLS, CDR2 YYNGEE. CDR3 DNA: TGTGCCAGCAGCGTAGGAGGGGACGAGCAGTACTTC. This codes for CASSVGGDEQYF.

The chain recombines TRBV25-1 with TRBJ2-2; D gene unclear. The germline gives CDR1 MGHDK, CDR2 SYGVNS. The length of the CDR3 is 12 residues. Trimming cost V 7 bases and J 7 bases, with 10 bases left between them. The CDR3 DNA is TGTGCCAGCACCAATCGGCACGGGGAGCTGTTTTTT. This sequence encodes CASTNRHGELFF.

The chain employs TRBV25-1 and TRBJ1-5, with D hard to call. Trimming stripped 7 bases from V and 8 bases from J, with 21 bases between. Germline CDR1 is MGHDK and CDR2 is SYGVNS. The CDR3 length is 15 residues. This CDR3 is CASISPAIIGEPQHF. CDR3 coding DNA: TGTGCCAGCATCTCTCCAGCCATAATCGGGGAGCCCCAGCATTTT.

The chain combines TRBV10-2 with TRBJ1-3; the D is unclear. The germline gives CDR1 WSHSY, CDR2 SAAADI. The CDR3 covers 17 residues. V was clipped by 2 bases and J by 3 bases, with 17 bases between them. The CDR3 loop reads CASSERLVIPGGNTIYF. Written as DNA, the CDR3 is TGCGCCAGCAGTGAGCGCCTTGTCATCCCGGGTGGAAACACCATATATTTT.

This clonotype was observed at least ten times. The V call is TRBV20-1, the J call TRBJ2-7; a possible D gene is TRBD1 (6 bases). The V gene lost 3 bases and the J gene lost 5 bases, with 8 bases spanning the gap. This CDR3 is 11 amino acids long. Germline V lookup: CDR1 DFQATT, CDR2 SNEGSKA (reference sequence). As DNA, the CDR3 is TGCAGTGCTAGGACAGGCCACGAGCAGTACTTC. Translation gives CSARTGHEQYF.

The chain joins TRBV2 to TRBJ1-2; 9 bases are shared with TRBD1. There are 14 residues in the CDR3. J gave up 8 bases and V 1 base, and 5 bases lay outside the gene matches. Germline V gene sequence: CDR1 SNHLY, CDR2 FYNNEI. CDR3 sequence (DNA): TGTGCCAGCAGTGAAGACAGGGGGCTTCGAGGCTACACCTTC. As protein: CASSEDRGLRGYTF.

The V and J genes are TRBV20-1 and TRBJ1-2; TRBD1 aligns across 10 bases. The CDR3 runs 11 residues. CDR1 and CDR2 (germline): DFQATT, SNEGSKA (reference sequence). For the CDR3, the DNA is TGCAGCGCGGGGACAGGGGATGGCTACACCTTC. It encodes CSAGTGDGYTF.

The J gene is TRBJ1-5, the V gene TRBV2; D perhaps matches TRBD1 (6 bases). The CDR3 runs to 12 residues. Between the trimmed V and J ends, which lost 6 bases and 14 bases, there was a span of 17 bases. Germline V gene data show CDR1 as SNHLY and CDR2 as FYNNEI. CDR3 coding DNA: TGTGCCAGCAGGGCCGGGGGGGCCTACGAGCATTTT. This sequence encodes CASRAGGAYEHF.

This clonotype was counted at least ten times. An end of the junction differs from the germline gene, which may be a read error. The chain has TRBV7-7 and TRBJ2-5; 8 bases line up with TRBD1. CDR3 length: 14 amino acids. In germline, CDR1 is SSHAT, CDR2 FNYEAQ (reference sequence). The CDR3 reads CASSQTDRGETQYF. The CDR3 bases are TGTGCTAGCAGCCAAACCGACAGGGGAGAGACCCAGTACTTC. The full variable domain, rest sourced from reference TRBV7-7 and TRBJ2-5, is GAGVSQSPRYKVTKRGQDVTLRCDPISSHATLYWYQQALGQGPEFLTYFNYEAQPDKSGLPSDRFSAERPEGSISTLTIQRTEQRDSAMYRCASSQTDRGETQYFGPGTRLLVL.

V and J are TRBV7-6 and TRBJ2-7, with 11 bases lining up with TRBD1. This CDR3 contains 15 residues. The ends lost 5 bases at V and 4 bases at J; junction bases unmatched: 7. Per the germline V gene, CDR1 is SGHVS and CDR2 is FNYEAQ. CDR3 sequence (DNA): TGTGCCAGCAGCACCGGACAGGGGGCAAGATACGAGCAGTACTTC. This encodes CASSTGQGARYEQYF.

Remarks on this clonotype: This may be a read error: a much more frequent sequence differs by one nucleotide. The V call is TRBV15, the J call TRBJ2-7; 7 bases map to TRBD2. This CDR3 has 17 amino acids. V lost 2 bases to trimming and J lost 9 bases; unmatched junction nucleotides: 19. Looked up from germline, CDR1 is LNHNV and CDR2 is YYDKDF (reference sequence). The CDR3 region has the DNA TGTGCCACCAGCAGAACTTATACGCGGGGGATTGTGAGGGGGCAGTACTTC. This sequence encodes CATSRTYTRGIVRGQYF.

CDR3 in DNA: TGTGCCAGCAGCCAAGAAAATTCCCTTTCCTACGAGCAGTACTTC. Its translation is CASSQENSLSYEQYF. The J gene is TRBJ2-7, the V gene TRBV4-2; D unresolved. From germline, CDR1 is LGHNA and CDR2 YNFKEQ. The germline V and J ends were trimmed by 0 bases and 1 base, with 10 bases remaining between them. The CDR3 covers 15 residues.

V is TRBV5-1 and J is TRBJ2-5; the match to TRBD1 covers 9 bases. The CDR3 loop spans 15 amino acids. V gave up 3 bases and J gave up 7 bases; unmatched junction bases: 10. CDR1 is SGHRS, CDR2 YFSETQ, per germline. For the CDR3, the DNA is TGCGCCAGCAGCTCCGGGACAGGGAGGGGAGTGACCCAGTACTTC. Protein: CASSSGTGRGVTQYF.

This sequence joins TRBV7-2 and TRBJ2-7; 7 positions match TRBD1. CDR1 and CDR2 from the germline V gene are SGHTA and FQGNSA. This CDR3 comprises 12 residues. Germline trimming cut 8 bases from V and 1 base from J; bases unmatched to any gene: 2. CDR3 residues: CASGDSSYEQYF. CDR3 in DNA: TGTGCCAGCGGGGACAGTTCCTACGAGCAGTACTTC.

Many counts were recorded for this clonotype. This rearrangement joins TRBV15 to TRBJ1-2; the D gene is possibly TRBD1 (5 bases). V lost 3 bases and J 0 bases, leaving 11 bases between the germline ends. CDR3 size: 15 residues. CDR1 and CDR2 (germline): LNHNV, YYDKDF (reference sequence). The CDR3 is CATSRGAGANYGYTF. The CDR3 DNA is TGTGCCACCAGCAGGGGAGCGGGGGCTAACTATGGCTACACCTTC.

This clonotype was recorded at least ten times. This rearrangement joins TRBV25-1 to TRBJ1-2; no reliable D call. Germline CDR1 is MGHDK and CDR2 is SYGVNS. Between the trimmed V and J ends, which lost 2 bases and 2 bases, there was a span of 6 bases. The CDR3 contains 13 residues. CDR3 amino acids: CASSEVGNYGYTF. The CDR3 region has the DNA TGTGCCAGCAGTGAAGTGGGGAACTATGGCTACACCTTC.

The rearrangement links TRBV13 to TRBJ1-3; D not certain. V gave up 5 bases and J gave up 2 bases, with 19 bases separating them. Germline V CDR1 and CDR2: PRHDT, FYEKMQ (reference sequence). The length of the CDR3 is 17 residues. This CDR3 is CASSTHLDRNPGNTIYF. The CDR3, as DNA: TGTGCCAGCAGCACCCACTTGGACCGAAACCCTGGAAACACCATATATTTT. The whole variable domain, remainder taken from reference TRBV13 and TRBJ1-3, is AAGVIQSPRHLIKEKRETATLKCYPIPRHDTVYWYQQGPGQDPQFLISFYEKMQSDKGSIPDRFSAQQFSDYHSELNMSSLELGDSALYFCASSTHLDRNPGNTIYFGEGSWLTVV.

This clonotype was seen at least ten times. The chain links TRBV25-1 to TRBJ1-4; a weak D match, TRBD1 (6 bases). The V gene lost 1 base and the J gene lost 11 bases, with 14 bases spanning the gap. Germline V gene sequence: CDR1 MGHDK, CDR2 SYGVNS. The CDR3 is made up of 14 amino acids. CDR3 bases: TGTGCCAGCAGTGAATCGCTCATAGGGGGGAAACTGTTTTTT. Residues: CASSESLIGGKLFF. Drawing the rest from reference TRBV25-1 and TRBJ1-4, the complete variable domain is EADIYQTPRYLVIGTGKKITLECSQTMGHDKMYWYQQDPGMELHLIHYSYGVNSTEKGDLSSESTVSRIRTEHFPLTLESARPSHTSQYLCASSESLIGGKLFFGSGTQLSVL.

This clonotype was recorded at least ten times. The chain is built from TRBV5-5 and TRBJ1-4; D may be TRBD1 (6 bases). Looked up from germline, CDR1 is SGHKS and CDR2 is YYEKEE (reference sequence). V lost 0 bases to trimming and J lost 8 bases, with 11 bases between them. The CDR3 has 14 amino acids. The CDR3 DNA is TGTGCCAGCAGCTTGGCAGGGGCGCGGGAAAAACTGTTTTTT. This sequence encodes CASSLAGAREKLFF.